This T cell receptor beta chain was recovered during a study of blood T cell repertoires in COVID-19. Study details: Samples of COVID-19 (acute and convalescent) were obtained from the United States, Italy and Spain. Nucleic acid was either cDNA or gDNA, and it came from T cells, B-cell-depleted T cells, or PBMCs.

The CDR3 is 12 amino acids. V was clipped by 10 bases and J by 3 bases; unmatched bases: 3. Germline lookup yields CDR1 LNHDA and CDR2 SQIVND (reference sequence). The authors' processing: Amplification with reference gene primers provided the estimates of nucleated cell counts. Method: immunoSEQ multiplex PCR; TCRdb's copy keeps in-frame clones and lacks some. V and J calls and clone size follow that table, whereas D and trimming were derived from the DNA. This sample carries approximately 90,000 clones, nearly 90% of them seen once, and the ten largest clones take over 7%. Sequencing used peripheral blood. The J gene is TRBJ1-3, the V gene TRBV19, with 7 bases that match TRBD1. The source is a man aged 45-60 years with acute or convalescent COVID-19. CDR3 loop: CATGTDGNTIYF. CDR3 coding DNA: TGTGCCACCGGGACAGATGGAAACACCATATATTTT.